The 13 T cell receptor beta chains below all came from one sample that was sequenced in a study of CD8 T cells in ankylosing spondylitis. Points from the study as a whole: A motif of eight or nine highly homologous TCR beta variants was seen as apparently characteristic of ankylosing spondylitis blood.

For these receptors, no antigen is known. TCRdb independently ran MiXCR on the 5' RACE reads; one entry per CDR3 protein. The repertoire holds about 200,000 distinct CDR3 sequences, with 6% to 8.5% as singletons. The sequenced sample was blood, either unsorted or a sorted T cell fraction (not recorded which). Receptor source: a male donor with ankylosing spondylitis.

The rearrangement links TRBV11-1 to TRBJ2-1; tentatively, D is TRBD2 (6 bases). The germline V gene has CDR1 SGHAT and CDR2 FQDESV (reference sequence). The CDR3 totals 14 residues. V was cut by 3 bases and J by 4 bases, with 10 bases left in between. The CDR3 coding sequence is TGTGCCAGCAGCTTGGCGGGGCAGTACAATGAGCAGTTCTTC. Its protein is CASSLAGQYNEQFF.

At least ten counts were recorded for this clonotype. The J gene is TRBJ1-5, the V gene TRBV6-2 or TRBV6-3; D is undetermined. Trimming pared 0 bases from V and 7 bases from J, leaving 10 bases between. The CDR3 runs to 14 residues. Germline assignment: CDR1 MNHEY and CDR2 SVGEGT. This CDR3 reads CASSYSGLRQPQHF. As DNA, the CDR3 is TGTGCCAGCAGTTACTCGGGGTTAAGGCAGCCCCAGCATTTT.

In its sample, this clonotype was seen a few times. V and J are TRBV20-1 and TRBJ2-3, with D unresolved. CDR3 length: 11 amino acids. CDR1 is DFQATT and CDR2 is SNEGSKA in the germline V gene (reference sequence). V lost 0 bases and J lost 8, with 6 bases in between. The CDR3 coding sequence is TGCAGTGCTAGAGAAGGGATTACGCAGTATTTT. Translation gives CSAREGITQYF.

There are many counts of this clonotype. This chain joins TRBV11-2 and TRBJ1-2, with D perhaps matching TRBD1 (6 bases). CDR3 size: 14 residues. Germline CDR1 SGHAT, CDR2 FQNNGV. V was shortened by 2 bases and J by 8 bases, with 15 bases between the two germline ends. CDR3 sequence (DNA): TGTGCCAGCAGCTTATCGGGGGGCAGCAGGGGCTACACCTTC. Its protein product is CASSLSGGSRGYTF.

This clonotype was counted at least ten times. This chain connects TRBV29-1 to TRBJ2-7; D is unresolved. CDR1 is SQVTM and CDR2 is ANQGSEA in the germline V gene. V lost 2 bases and J 2 bases, leaving 16 bases between the germline ends. The CDR3 covers 15 residues. The chain's CDR3 is CSVESPDSAAYEQYF. In DNA, the CDR3 is TGCAGCGTTGAAAGCCCCGACTCTGCGGCCTACGAGCAGTACTTC.

This clonotype was picked up many times. The rearrangement uses TRBV12-5 and TRBJ1-2; no firm D call. CDR3 length: 13 residues. Trimming removed 1 base at V and 8 bases at J, with 11 bases between. The germline gives CDR1 LGHNT, CDR2 FRNRAP. CDR3 sequence: CASGLEKNGGYTF. The DNA for the CDR3 is TGTGCTAGTGGTTTGGAAAAGAACGGCGGCTACACCTTC.

There are many counts of this clonotype. The V gene is TRBV9, the J gene TRBJ2-3; TRBD1 aligns across 8 bases. The V gene's germline CDR1 is SGDLS and CDR2 YYNGEE. Trimming took 2 bases from V and 5 from J; bases not matched to a gene: 7. CDR3 size: 15 residues. In DNA, the CDR3 is TGTGCCAGCAGCGTGAGGGACAGGAGTAAAGATACGCAGTATTTT. Its protein product is CASSVRDRSKDTQYF.

This clonotype has at least ten counts. The chain recombines TRBV28 with TRBJ2-2; D is perhaps TRBD1 (6 bases). Germline loops: CDR1 MDHEN, CDR2 SYDVKM. V lost 3 bases and J lost 5, with 10 bases in between. CDR3 length: 14 residues. The CDR3 loop is CASSLPQGTGELFF. The CDR3 nucleotides read TGTGCCAGCAGTTTGCCCCAGGGGACCGGGGAGCTGTTTTTT.

This clonotype was counted a few times. The chain couples TRBV15 to TRBJ2-7; a possible D gene is TRBD1 (5 bases). Between the trimmed V and J ends, which lost 6 bases and 6 bases, there was a span of 15 bases. CDR1 and CDR2 (germline): LNHNV, YYDKDF (reference sequence). The CDR3 loop spans 13 amino acids. The chain's CDR3 is CATRSFQGLEQYF. The DNA for the CDR3 is TGTGCCACCAGAAGCTTTCAGGGTCTCGAGCAGTACTTC.

At least ten counts were recorded for this clonotype. The V and J genes are TRBV4-3 and TRBJ2-1, with TRBD2 as a possible D gene (5 bases). V lost 0 bases and J 6 bases, leaving 9 bases between the germline ends. The CDR3 is 14 amino acids. CDR1 and CDR2 (germline): LGHNA, YSLEER. CDR3 loop: CASSQDGAGNEQFF. The CDR3 nucleotides read TGCGCCAGCAGCCAAGACGGTGCGGGCAATGAGCAGTTCTTC.

This clonotype was counted many times. J is TRBJ2-1 and V is TRBV12-3 or TRBV12-4, with a tentative D call TRBD2 (6 bases). The CDR3 runs 12 residues. V gave up 4 bases and J gave up 11 bases, with 12 bases separating them. The CDR3 spells CASSSSREKQFF. CDR3 nucleotide sequence: TGTGCCAGCAGTTCGTCCCGGGAGAAGCAGTTCTTC.

This clonotype has ten or more counts. The chain combines TRBV21-1 with TRBJ2-5; TRBD1 was called by the table and not checked on the DNA. TRBV21-1 is a documented pseudogene. The CDR3 contains 16 residues. DNA for the CDR3: TGTGCCAGCAGCTCAACCGGGACAGGGCAAAAAGAGACCCAGTACTTC. Protein product: CASSSTGTGQKETQYF.

CDR3 protein: CASSYSGLVNSYEQYF. CDR3 DNA sequence: TGTGCCAGCAGTTACTCGGGACTAGTCAACTCCTACGAGCAGTACTTC. The chain joins TRBV6-5 to TRBJ2-7, with 8 bases fitting TRBD2. CDR3 size: 16 residues. The germline CDR1 and CDR2 sequences are MNHEY and SVGAGI. The junction had 4 bases not matched to a gene; V was cut back by 0 bases and J by 0 bases.